This passage covers 27 T cell receptor beta chains from one sample sequenced in a study of T cells after yellow fever vaccination. TCRdb re-called the 5' RACE reads with MiXCR, one entry per CDR3 protein. The table lists about 320,000 distinct CDR3 sequences, about 4.5% of them singletons. The input for sequencing was PBMCs, taken 15 days after the yellow fever booster vaccination. The receptor set was obtained from a man younger than 35 who received the YFV17D yellow fever vaccine.

The rearrangement links TRBV12-3 or TRBV12-4 to TRBJ1-5, with 9 bases fitting TRBD1. CDR3 length: 17 amino acids. The V gene end was trimmed by 6 bases and the J gene end by 0 bases; junction bases not matched to a gene: 9. The CDR3 DNA is TGTGCCAGCAGCCGAACGGGGACAGGGCATAGCAATCAGCCCCAGCATTTT. This codes for CASSRTGTGHSNQPQHF.

V and J are TRBV7-8 and TRBJ1-6, with TRBD1 matching 10 bases. This CDR3 has 18 residues. The V segment lost 3 bases and the J segment 0 bases; nucleotides outside the gene matches: 5. Germline V gene lookup returns CDR1 SGHVS and CDR2 FQNEAQ. CDR3 in amino acids: CASSFSGQGSSYNSPLHF. The CDR3 DNA reads as TGTGCCAGCAGCTTTTCGGGACAGGGGAGCTCCTATAATTCACCCCTCCACTTT.

This clonotype has a handful of counts. This chain uses TRBV6-6 with TRBJ2-7; 10 bases map to TRBD2. Trimming at V came to 5 bases and at J to 4 bases, leaving 5 bases not matched to a gene. Germline values: CDR1 MNHNY, CDR2 SVGAGI (reference sequence). This CDR3 comprises 14 residues. The CDR3 sequence is CASSRTSGIYEQYV. The CDR3 DNA reads TGTGCCAGCAGTAGGACTAGCGGAATATACGAGCAGTACGTC.

This chain uses TRBV5-1 with TRBJ2-2; TRBD1 matches 10 bases. The CDR3 is made up of 16 amino acids. With V trimmed by 4 bases and J by 1 base, 4 bases remained unmatched. In germline, CDR1 is SGHRS, CDR2 YFSETQ. CDR3 in amino acids: CASSPGQGRNTGELFF. The DNA of the CDR3 is TGCGCCAGCAGCCCGGGACAGGGGAGGAACACCGGGGAGCTGTTTTTT.

A few counts support this clonotype. The chain carries TRBV19 and TRBJ2-3; TRBD1 is a possible D gene (5 bases). Germline V gives CDR1 LNHDA, CDR2 SQIVND (reference sequence). V was pared by 8 bases and J by 6 bases, with 15 bases between. The CDR3 sequence is 13 residues long. The CDR3, as DNA: TGTGCCAGTCTACATTCCCAGGGTGATACGCAGTATTTT. Protein: CASLHSQGDTQYF. The entire variable domain, with the rest obtained from reference TRBV19 and TRBJ2-3, is as follows: DGGITQSPKYLFRKEGQNVTLSCEQNLNHDAMYWYRQDPGQGLRLIYYSQIVNDFQKGDIAEGYSVSREKKESFPLTVTSAQKNPTAFYLCASLHSQGDTQYFGPGTRLTVL.

This clonotype was picked up many times. The chain couples TRBV7-2 to TRBJ1-4; no reliable D call. The germline V gene encodes CDR1 SGHTA and CDR2 FQGNSA. Trimming stripped 2 bases from V and 5 bases from J, with 12 bases between. The CDR3 length is 15 residues. CDR3 in amino acids: CASSLNRQPNEKLFF. In DNA, the CDR3 is TGTGCCAGCAGCTTAAATAGGCAGCCGAATGAAAAACTGTTTTTT.

The V call is TRBV6-2 or TRBV6-3, the J call TRBJ1-1, with D possibly TRBD1 on 5 matching bases. The CDR3 extends over 14 amino acids. Trimming left V 2 bases short and J 8 bases short, with 15 bases between. CDR1 is MNHEY, CDR2 SVGEGT, per germline. This CDR3 is CASSYLQGRGEAFF. Written as DNA, the CDR3 is TGTGCCAGCAGTTACCTTCAGGGTAGAGGAGAAGCTTTCTTT.

This clonotype was recorded many times. CDR3 residues: CASSPWAWGQETQYF. CDR3 in DNA: TGCGCCAGCAGCCCCTGGGCCTGGGGGCAAGAGACCCAGTACTTC. This sequence joins TRBV5-1 and TRBJ2-5; the D call may be TRBD1 or TRBD2 (5 bases each). The CDR3 is 15 amino acids. From germline, CDR1 is SGHRS and CDR2 YFSETQ. The V end lost 4 bases, the J end lost 2 bases, and 15 bases lay between the germline ends.

This clonotype was counted many times. V usage is TRBV9 and J usage is TRBJ2-5; D is perhaps TRBD1 or TRBD2 (5 bases each). This CDR3 comprises 13 residues. Trimming took off 4 bases at V and 5 bases at J, with 12 bases between the two ends. Germline lookup yields CDR1 SGDLS and CDR2 YYNGEE. The CDR3 is CASSPGTRETQYF. The CDR3 coding sequence is TGTGCCAGCAGCCCCGGGACCCGGGAGACCCAGTACTTC.

This clonotype occurred a few times. The rearrangement joins TRBV7-2 to TRBJ1-1; TRBD1 is a possible D gene (6 bases). V lost 6 bases and J 1 base, leaving 9 bases between the germline ends. From germline, CDR1 is SGHTA and CDR2 FQGNSA. This CDR3 has 13 amino acids. CDR3 nucleotides: TGTGCCAGCAGAAGGGACACGAACACTGAAGCTTTCTTT. Protein: CASRRDTNTEAFF.

This clonotype has ten or more counts. The chain links TRBV7-9 to TRBJ1-1, with no clear D. The CDR3 sequence is 14 residues long. Germline V CDR1 and CDR2: SEHNR, FQNEAQ (reference sequence). V lost 5 bases and J 0 bases, leaving 10 bases between the germline ends. The CDR3 loop is CASSPDLMNTEAFF. CDR3 nucleotide sequence: TGTGCCAGCAGCCCCGATCTCATGAACACTGAAGCTTTCTTT. Looking up the rest from reference TRBV7-9 and TRBJ1-1 gives the full variable domain: DTGVSQNPRHKITKRGQNVTFRCDPISEHNRLYWYRQTLGQGPEFLTYFQNEAQLEKSRLLSDRFSAERPKGSFSTLEIQRTEQGDSAMYLCASSPDLMNTEAFFGQGTRLTVV.

There are a few counts of this clonotype. The chain uses TRBV3-1 and TRBJ2-7, with D possibly matching TRBD1 (6 bases). This CDR3 is built from 14 residues. Germline values: CDR1 LGHDT, CDR2 YNNKEL (reference sequence). V was pared by 1 base and J by 6 bases, with 13 bases between. DNA for the CDR3: TGTGCCAGCAGCCAAGGTACAGGGTTCAGCGAGCAGTACTTC. It codes for CASSQGTGFSEQYF.

The chain couples TRBV7-9 to TRBJ2-6, with 8 bases aligning to TRBD2. V trimming: 5 bases; J trimming: 0 bases; junction bases outside the gene matches: 9. Germline CDR1 reads SEHNR; CDR2 reads FQNEAQ (reference sequence). The CDR3 covers 18 residues. CDR3 in DNA: TGTGCCAGCAGCCCCACCGGGGGGGGGATCTCTGGGGCCAACGTCCTGACTTTC. Translated: CASSPTGGGISGANVLTF.

Many counts were recorded for this clonotype. This chain connects TRBV6-2 or TRBV6-3 to TRBJ1-1; D uncertain. Deletions cut 5 bases from V and 7 bases from J, with 11 bases between. Germline V gene data show CDR1 as MNHEY and CDR2 as SVGEGT. The CDR3 has 12 amino acids. CDR3 coding DNA: TGTGCCAGCAGTCGCTTCCAGTATGAAGCTTTCTTT. Its protein is CASSRFQYEAFF.

The V call is TRBV20-1, the J call TRBJ2-3, with 8 positions matching TRBD2. CDR1 and CDR2 (germline): DFQATT, SNEGSKA (reference sequence). Trimming took 8 bases from V and 6 from J; bases not matched to a gene: 7. The length of the CDR3 is 12 residues. CDR3: CSFGLASDTQYF. CDR3 sequence (DNA): TGCAGTTTCGGACTAGCATCCGATACGCAGTATTTT.

There are a few counts of this clonotype. The rearrangement uses TRBV7-8 and TRBJ1-1; D is perhaps TRBD1 (5 bases). Trimming took off 1 base at V and 6 bases at J, with 12 bases between the two ends. CDR3 length equals 14 residues. CDR1 SGHVS and CDR2 FQNEAQ come from the germline V gene. The CDR3 nucleotides read TGTGCCAGCAGCTTAGTGTACGGGGGTGCTGAAGCTTTCTTT. Residues: CASSLVYGGAEAFF. Looking up the rest from reference TRBV7-8 and TRBJ1-1 gives the full variable domain: GAGVSQSPRYKVAKRGQDVALRCDPISGHVSLFWYQQALGQGPEFLTYFQNEAQLDKSGLPSDRFFAERPEGSVSTLKIQRTQQEDSAVYLCASSLVYGGAEAFFGQGTRLTVV.

This clonotype has ten or more counts. The chain carries TRBV5-5 and TRBJ1-2; 9 bases align to TRBD1. CDR1 and CDR2 from the germline V gene are SGHKS and YYEKEE (reference sequence). J gave up 4 bases and V 4 bases, and 11 bases lay outside the gene matches. The CDR3 runs to 16 residues. CDR3 sequence (DNA): TGTGCCAGCAGCCATGACAGGGGGAACAACCCCTATGGCTACACCTTC. It is translated as CASSHDRGNNPYGYTF.

This clonotype was detected ten times or more. The J gene is TRBJ2-1, the V gene TRBV11-2, with no clear D. V was shortened by 5 bases and J by 10 bases, with 12 bases between the two germline ends. The CDR3 consists of 12 residues. CDR1 is SGHAT, CDR2 FQNNGV, per germline. In DNA form, the CDR3 reads TGTGCCAGCAGCCCGGTAGGGCGGGAGCAGTTCTTC. It codes for CASSPVGREQFF.

Here the CDR3 reads CASSASTGGRYGYTF. The CDR3 bases are TGTGCCAGCAGTGCGTCGACAGGGGGAAGATATGGCTACACCTTC. The chain uses TRBV6-2 or TRBV6-3 and TRBJ1-2; TRBD1 matches 9 bases. The ends lost 5 bases at V and 5 bases at J; junction bases unmatched: 9. The CDR3 is 15 residues long. From germline, CDR1 is MNHEY and CDR2 SVGEGT.

This clonotype was picked up many times. The CDR3 sequence is CASRERGSQSYEQYV. As DNA, the CDR3 is TGTGCCAGCAGGGAAAGAGGGAGTCAATCCTACGAGCAGTACGTC. V is TRBV6-1 and J is TRBJ2-7, with a tentative D call TRBD2 (5 bases). Trimming cost V 6 bases and J 1 base, with 16 bases left between them. The CDR3 length is 15 residues. The V gene's germline CDR1 is MNHNS and CDR2 SASEGT.

This chain joins TRBV5-6 and TRBJ2-2; D call uncertain. The CDR3 sequence is 13 residues long. CDR1 is SGHDT, CDR2 YYEEEE, per germline. Trimming took 2 bases from V and 6 from J, leaving 8 bases between them. Here the CDR3 DNA reads TGTGCCAGCAGCTTCTTTGCGGCCGGGGAGCTGTTTTTT. As protein: CASSFFAAGELFF.

This clonotype was counted many times. The chain has TRBV27 and TRBJ2-5; perhaps TRBD1 as D (5 bases). Germline loops: CDR1 MNHEY, CDR2 SMNVEV (reference sequence). The CDR3 extends over 14 amino acids. Trimming removed 0 bases at V and 6 bases at J, with 11 bases between. CDR3 region: CASSLSGVRQTQYF. Here the CDR3 DNA reads TGTGCCAGCAGTTTATCAGGGGTGCGTCAGACCCAGTACTTC.

The table lists this clonotype with many counts. V and J are TRBV5-8 and TRBJ2-7; D gene unclear. The CDR3 extends over 11 amino acids. Trimming pared 1 base from V and 6 bases from J, leaving 5 bases between. CDR1 and CDR2 from the germline V gene are SGHTS and YDEGEE. The CDR3 loop reads CASSLYGEQYF. The CDR3 bases are TGTGCCAGCAGCTTGTATGGCGAGCAGTACTTC.

The sample holds many counts of this clonotype. The chain has TRBV20-1 and TRBJ2-1; TRBD2 agrees at 7 bases. Unmatched junction bases numbered 12, after V lost 7 bases and J lost 6 bases. CDR1 DFQATT and CDR2 SNEGSKA come from the germline V gene (reference sequence). This CDR3 has 14 residues. CDR3 in DNA: TGCAGTGTTCTACCGGGACTACCCTCCAATGAGCAGTTCTTC. This codes for CSVLPGLPSNEQFF.

This clonotype turned up a few times. The chain carries TRBV5-1 and TRBJ2-7; D is unresolved. The germline V gene has CDR1 SGHRS and CDR2 YFSETQ. The CDR3 runs to 14 residues. Trimming took off 1 base at V and 6 bases at J, with 14 bases between the two ends. The DNA for the CDR3 is TGCGCCAGCAGCTTGTTCAGCCTGGCCTCCGAGCAGTACTTC. Protein sequence: CASSLFSLASEQYF.

The chain couples TRBV7-6 to TRBJ1-1, with a tentative D call TRBD1 (6 bases). V was pared by 5 bases and J by 5 bases, with 21 bases between. The CDR3 covers 16 residues. CDR1 and CDR2 from the germline V gene are SGHVS and FNYEAQ. CDR3 nucleotide sequence: TGTGCCAGCAGCCTGGACAGTGCCCAAGGGATGACTGAAGCTTTCTTT. Encoded protein: CASSLDSAQGMTEAFF.

The chain recombines TRBV3-2 with TRBJ1-1. TRBV3-2 is an annotated pseudogene. This CDR3 is built from 10 residues. The CDR3 DNA is TGTGCCAGCAGCCAAGTGACGGCTTTCTTT. This translates into CASSQVTAFF.